The sequence of this TCR beta chain was determined in a study of T cells after yellow fever vaccination. This clonotype was counted at least ten times. Its antigen is as yet unknown. Germline V gene lookup returns CDR1 DFQATT and CDR2 SNEGSKA (reference sequence). The CDR3 contains 16 residues. Study outcomes and limitations: Booster sampling recovered most clones from primary vaccination (under 98% CD4, just over 85% CD8).

MiXCR was run by TCRdb on the 5' RACE reads, yielding one entry per CDR3 protein. There are 500,000 to 650,000 distinct CDR3 sequences in the sample; roughly an eighth occur only once, and under 15% lies in the top ten. This sequence originates from a man aged 25 to 40 who received the YFV17D yellow fever vaccine. The sample consisted of PBMCs, taken on the day of the yellow fever booster vaccination. This sequence joins TRBV20-1 and TRBJ2-1, with 7 positions matching TRBD2. CDR3 nucleotide sequence: TGCAGCCCTTGTCATATAGCGGGCTCTTTCTACAATGAGCAGTTCTTC. Translation: CSPCHIAGSFYNEQFF.